This T cell receptor beta chain came from a study of patients and donors after allogeneic stem cell transplantation. Germline CDR1 is LGHDT and CDR2 is YNNKEL (reference sequence). Trimming cost V 1 base and J 5 bases, with 17 bases left between them. The CDR3 is 16 residues long. A single record per CDR3 protein comes from TCRdb applying MiXCR to the RT-PCR reads. The sample has about 400,000 distinct CDR3 sequences, around 15% seen once. The clonotype originates from a human donor who was either an allogeneic HSCT recipient or a stem cell or donor lymphocyte infusion donor (not recorded which). It is not recorded whose cells these are; they may come from a transplant donor. The rearrangement uses TRBV3-1 and TRBJ1-1, with D tentatively TRBD1 (5 bases). Sequenced sample: blood, either unsorted or a sorted T cell fraction (not recorded which). Here the CDR3 reads CASSQAVRGRGTEAFF. The DNA of the CDR3 is TGTGCCAGCAGCCAAGCAGTGCGGGGGAGGGGAACTGAAGCTTTCTTT.